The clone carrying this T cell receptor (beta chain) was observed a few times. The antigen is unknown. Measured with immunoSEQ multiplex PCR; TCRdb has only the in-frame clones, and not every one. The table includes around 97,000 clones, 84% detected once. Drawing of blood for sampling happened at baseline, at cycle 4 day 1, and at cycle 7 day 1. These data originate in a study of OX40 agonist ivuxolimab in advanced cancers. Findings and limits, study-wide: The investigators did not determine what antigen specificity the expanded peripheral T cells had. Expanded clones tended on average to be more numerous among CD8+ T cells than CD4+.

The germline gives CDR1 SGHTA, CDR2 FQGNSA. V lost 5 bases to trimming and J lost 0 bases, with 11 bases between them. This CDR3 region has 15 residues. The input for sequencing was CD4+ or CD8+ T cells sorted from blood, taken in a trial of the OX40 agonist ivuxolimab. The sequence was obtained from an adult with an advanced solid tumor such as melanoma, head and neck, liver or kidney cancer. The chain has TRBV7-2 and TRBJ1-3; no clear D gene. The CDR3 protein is CASSPKTFSGNTIYF. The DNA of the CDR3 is TGTGCCAGCAGCCCCAAGACCTTCTCTGGAAACACCATATATTTT.